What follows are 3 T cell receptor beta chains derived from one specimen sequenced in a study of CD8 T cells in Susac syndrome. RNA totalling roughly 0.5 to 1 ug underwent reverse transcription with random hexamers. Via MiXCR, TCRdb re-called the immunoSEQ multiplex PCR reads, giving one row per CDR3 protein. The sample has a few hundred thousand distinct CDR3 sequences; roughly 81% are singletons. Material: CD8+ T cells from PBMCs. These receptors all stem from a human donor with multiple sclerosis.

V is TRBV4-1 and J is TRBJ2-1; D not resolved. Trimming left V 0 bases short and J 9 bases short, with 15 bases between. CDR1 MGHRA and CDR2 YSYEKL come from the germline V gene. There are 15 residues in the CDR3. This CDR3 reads CASSQDDSSYGEQFF. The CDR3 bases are TGCGCCAGCAGCCAAGATGATAGTTCCTATGGTGAGCAGTTCTTC.

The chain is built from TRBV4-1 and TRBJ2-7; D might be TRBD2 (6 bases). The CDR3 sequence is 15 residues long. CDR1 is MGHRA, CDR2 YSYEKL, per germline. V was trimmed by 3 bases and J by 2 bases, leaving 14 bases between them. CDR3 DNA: TGCGCCAGCAGCCAGTCTAGCGAGAACGCCTACGAGCAGTACTTC. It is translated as CASSQSSENAYEQYF.

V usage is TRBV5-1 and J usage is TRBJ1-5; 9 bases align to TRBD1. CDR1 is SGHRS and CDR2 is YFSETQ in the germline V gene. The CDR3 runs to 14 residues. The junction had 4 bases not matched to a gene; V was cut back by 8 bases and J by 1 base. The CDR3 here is CARGQGISNQPQHF. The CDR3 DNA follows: TGCGCCAGAGGACAGGGGATAAGCAATCAGCCCCAGCATTTT.